A single T cell receptor beta chain is shown here with its context. The CDR3 length is 15 residues. Per the germline V gene, CDR1 is PRHDT and CDR2 is FYEKMQ (reference sequence). V lost 5 bases, J lost 5 bases, and 10 bases stayed unmatched. Per the original methods: Researchers report that nucleated cell counts were estimated from reference gene primer amplification. Libraries were prepared by immunoSEQ multiplex PCR; TCRdb keeps only in-frame clonotypes and omits some of them. V, J and clone size were drawn from that table, and D and trimming were deduced from the DNA. The profile shows 150,000 or so clones, around 86% of them singletons. These data come from a study of blood T cell repertoires in COVID-19. On the study more broadly: The samples span acute and convalescent COVID-19 from the United States, Italy and Spain. T cells, B-cell-depleted T cells, or PBMCs supplied cDNA or gDNA.

The TCR was taken from a man older than 75 with acute or convalescent COVID-19. The rearrangement uses TRBV13 and TRBJ2-5; 8 bases line up with TRBD2. The source material was peripheral blood. CDR3 bases: TGTGCCAGCAGCACCGGGACTAGGCCAAGGGAGACCCAGTACTTC. The encoded protein is CASSTGTRPRETQYF.